This T cell receptor beta chain was identified during a study of Ad26.COV2.S vaccination and SARS-CoV-2 variants. CDR1 and CDR2 from the germline V gene are LGHNA and YNFKEQ. This CDR3 comprises 15 residues. V dropped 1 base and J dropped 3; count of bases not matched to a gene: 2. TCRdb keeps only in-frame clones here, not all; method: immunoSEQ multiplex PCR. The repertoire includes some 320,000 clones, approximately 80% of them detected once, and 2.1% sits in the top ten. Treatment reported: around 19 received Ad26.COV2.S at low or high dose, single or two shots; 5 received placebo; per-sample allocation not given. After the first vaccine or placebo injection, samples were drawn on day 63.

The TCR sequence derives from a person between 18 and 65 years old who received the Ad26.COV2.S COVID-19 vaccine or a placebo. This specimen consisted of peripheral blood, obtained in a trial of Ad26.COV2.S vaccine versus placebo. V gene TRBV4-2 combines with J gene TRBJ1-1; 10 bases match TRBD1. CDR3 DNA: TGTGCCAGCAGCCAAGGGACAGGGGGGGACACTGAAGCTTTCTTT. It is translated as CASSQGTGGDTEAFF.